This T cell receptor beta chain was identified during a study of CD8 T cells in Susac syndrome. The study sequenced TCR beta in blood CD8+ and CD4+ T cells. Those who served as multiple sclerosis controls were treatment-naive patients with stable or active relapsing-remitting disease. TEMRA cells were FACS-enriched, while CD8+ and CD4+ T cells were negatively isolated. After extraction with the RNeasy kit, about 0.5 to 1 ug of the RNA was reverse transcribed using random hexamers. MiXCR, applied by TCRdb to the immunoSEQ multiplex PCR reads, yields one record per CDR3 protein. Among around 130,000 distinct CDR3 sequences listed, under 95% were seen once. Germline lookup yields CDR1 SNHLY and CDR2 FYNNEI. The CDR3 contains 13 residues. Trimming took 10 bases from V and 4 from J, leaving 16 bases between them.

The clonotype originates from a human donor with multiple sclerosis. Specimen: CD8+ T cells from PBMCs. This chain connects TRBV2 to TRBJ1-1; TRBD1 might be the D (6 bases). The CDR3 DNA reads TGTGCCACCGGAGAACAGGGAGGCACTGAAGCTTTCTTT. Amino acids: CATGEQGGTEAFF.